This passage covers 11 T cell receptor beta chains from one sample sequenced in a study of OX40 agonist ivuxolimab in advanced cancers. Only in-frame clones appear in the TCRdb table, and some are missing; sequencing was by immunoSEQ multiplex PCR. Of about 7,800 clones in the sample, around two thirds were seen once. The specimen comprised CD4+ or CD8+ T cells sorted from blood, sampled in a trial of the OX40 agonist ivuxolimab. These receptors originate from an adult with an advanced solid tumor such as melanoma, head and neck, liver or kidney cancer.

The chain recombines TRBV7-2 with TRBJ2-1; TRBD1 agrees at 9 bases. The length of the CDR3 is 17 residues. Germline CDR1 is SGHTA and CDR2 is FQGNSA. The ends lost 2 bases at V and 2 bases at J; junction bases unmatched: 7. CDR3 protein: CASSLTGTGYTYNEQFF. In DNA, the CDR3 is TGTGCCAGCAGCTTAACAGGGACAGGGTATACCTACAATGAGCAGTTCTTC.

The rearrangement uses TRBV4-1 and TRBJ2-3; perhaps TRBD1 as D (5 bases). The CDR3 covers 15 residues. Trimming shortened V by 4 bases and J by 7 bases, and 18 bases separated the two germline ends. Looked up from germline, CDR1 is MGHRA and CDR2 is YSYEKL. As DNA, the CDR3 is TGCGCCAGCAGCCCCTCTCAGGGAAGTCGGAATACGCAGTATTTT. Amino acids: CASSPSQGSRNTQYF.

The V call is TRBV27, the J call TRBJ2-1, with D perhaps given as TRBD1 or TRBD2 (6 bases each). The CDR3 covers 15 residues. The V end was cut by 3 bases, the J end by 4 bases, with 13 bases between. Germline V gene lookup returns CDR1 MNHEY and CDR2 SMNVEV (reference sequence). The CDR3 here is CASSFPGARYNEQFF. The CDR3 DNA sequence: TGTGCCAGCAGTTTCCCGGGGGCCCGATACAATGAGCAGTTCTTC.

The CDR3: CASSVVEYTGELFF. In DNA, the CDR3 is TGTGCCAGCAGCGTAGTTGAGTACACCGGGGAGCTGTTTTTT. This chain uses TRBV9 with TRBJ2-2, with D uncertain. V was clipped by 0 bases and J by 3 bases, with 6 bases between them. Per the germline V gene, CDR1 is SGDLS and CDR2 is YYNGEE. This CDR3 is 14 amino acids long.

CDR3 bases: TGTGCCAGCAGCCGGGGACAGGCCTCCTACAATGAGCAGTTCTTC. This gives the protein CASSRGQASYNEQFF. The rearrangement uses TRBV7-2 and TRBJ2-1, with 8 bases matching TRBD1. The CDR3 covers 15 residues. Germline CDR1 reads SGHTA; CDR2 reads FQGNSA. Trimming took 5 bases from V and 0 from J; bases not matched to a gene: 3. The variable domain in full, with the rest retrieved from reference TRBV7-2 and TRBJ2-1, is GAGVSQSPSNKVTEKGKDVELRCDPISGHTALYWYRQSLGQGLEFLIYFQGNSAPDKSGLPSDRFSAERTGGSVSTLTIQRTQQEDSAVYLCASSRGQASYNEQFFGPGTRLTVL.

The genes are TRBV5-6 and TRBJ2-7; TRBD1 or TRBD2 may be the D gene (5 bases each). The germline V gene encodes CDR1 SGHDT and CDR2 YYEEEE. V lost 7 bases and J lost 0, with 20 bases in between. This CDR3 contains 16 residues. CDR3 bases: TGTGCCAGCCTCTATATTGGGGACGGGAACTCCTACGAGCAGTACTTC. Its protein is CASLYIGDGNSYEQYF.

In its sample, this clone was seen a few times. CDR3 loop: CATSRGSATSKETQYF. CDR3 DNA: TGTGCCACCAGCAGAGGTAGCGCCACCAGTAAAGAGACCCAGTACTTC. The J gene is TRBJ2-5, the V gene TRBV15; maybe TRBD2 (5 bases). V was cut by 1 base and J by 3 bases, with 15 bases left in between. Germline CDR1 and CDR2: LNHNV and YYDKDF (reference sequence). This CDR3 has 16 residues.

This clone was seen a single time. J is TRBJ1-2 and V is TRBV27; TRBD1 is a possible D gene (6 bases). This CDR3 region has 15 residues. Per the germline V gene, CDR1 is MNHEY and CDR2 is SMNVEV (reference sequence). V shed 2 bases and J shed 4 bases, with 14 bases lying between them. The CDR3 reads CASSLSKGGGYGYTF. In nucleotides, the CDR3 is TGTGCCAGCAGTTTAAGTAAGGGAGGGGGCTATGGCTACACCTTC.

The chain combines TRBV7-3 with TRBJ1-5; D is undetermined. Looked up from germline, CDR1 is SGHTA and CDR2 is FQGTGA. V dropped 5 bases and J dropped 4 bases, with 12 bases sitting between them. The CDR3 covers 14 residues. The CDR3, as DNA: TGTGCCAGCAGCCGGCGACACCATAATCAGCCCCAGCATTTT. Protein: CASSRRHHNQPQHF.

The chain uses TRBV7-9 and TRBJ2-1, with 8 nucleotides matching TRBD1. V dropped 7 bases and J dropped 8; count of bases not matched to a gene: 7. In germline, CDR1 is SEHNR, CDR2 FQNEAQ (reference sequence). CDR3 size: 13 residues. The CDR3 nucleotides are TGTGCCAGCAAAGATAGACAGGGGTATGAGCAGTTCTTC. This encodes CASKDRQGYEQFF.

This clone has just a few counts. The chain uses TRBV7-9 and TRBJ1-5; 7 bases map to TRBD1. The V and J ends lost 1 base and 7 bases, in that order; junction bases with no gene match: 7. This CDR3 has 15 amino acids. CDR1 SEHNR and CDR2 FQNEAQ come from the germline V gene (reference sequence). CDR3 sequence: CASSLGTGDWQPQHF. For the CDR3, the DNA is TGTGCCAGCAGCTTAGGTACAGGGGATTGGCAGCCCCAGCATTTT. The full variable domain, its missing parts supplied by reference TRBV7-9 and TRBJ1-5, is DTGVSQNPRHKITKRGQNVTFRCDPISEHNRLYWYRQTLGQGPEFLTYFQNEAQLEKSRLLSDRFSAERPKGSFSTLEIQRTEQGDSAMYLCASSLGTGDWQPQHFGDGTRLSIL.